These 29 T cell receptor beta chains came from one sample sequenced in a study of blood T cell repertoires in COVID-19. Repertoires were generated with immunoSEQ multiplex PCR, while TCRdb's copy carries only in-frame clones and drops some. The sample consists of approximately 130,000 clones, about four fifths of them appearing once. Sequenced material: peripheral blood. The origin of the receptors is an elderly man with acute or convalescent COVID-19.

J is TRBJ1-3 and V is TRBV6-1, with a possible D match to TRBD1 (6 bases). The CDR3 spans 16 residues. The germline gives CDR1 MNHNS, CDR2 SASEGT. Trimming shortened V by 4 bases and J by 0 bases, and 13 bases separated the two germline ends. The CDR3 sequence is CASSAQGTYSGNTIYF. CDR3 DNA: TGTGCCAGCAGTGCCCAGGGGACATACTCTGGAAACACCATATATTTT.

The chain is built from TRBV5-5 and TRBJ1-5; D is possibly TRBD1 (6 bases). The CDR3 sequence is 14 residues long. Germline V CDR1 and CDR2: SGHKS, YYEKEE (reference sequence). V was cut by 0 bases and J by 10 bases, with 14 bases left in between. CDR3 sequence: CASSLGTARDPQHF. CDR3 nucleotides: TGTGCCAGCAGCTTGGGGACAGCCAGGGATCCCCAGCATTTT.

The chain is built from TRBV24-1 and TRBJ2-3; D possibly corresponds to TRBD1 (5 bases). Germline loops: CDR1 KGHDR, CDR2 SFDVKD. V was shortened by 2 bases and J by 3 bases, with 11 bases between the two germline ends. The CDR3 length is 15 residues. In DNA form, the CDR3 reads TGTGCCACCAGTGATTCCAGGGTTTCGACAGATACGCAGTATTTT. It codes for CATSDSRVSTDTQYF.

This clone was counted once. The V and J genes are TRBV9 and TRBJ2-1; D is unresolved. The germline V gene has CDR1 SGDLS and CDR2 YYNGEE. The length of the CDR3 is 13 residues. The germline V and J ends were trimmed by 4 bases and 2 bases, with 7 bases remaining between them. CDR3 in DNA: TGTGCCAGCAGCTCCCGGGCCTACAATGAGCAGTTCTTC. Protein sequence: CASSSRAYNEQFF.

The V and J genes are TRBV5-8 and TRBJ1-4; possibly TRBD1 for D (5 bases). CDR1 and CDR2 (germline): SGHTS, YDEGEE. V lost 2 bases to trimming and J lost 6 bases, with 11 bases between them. The CDR3 length is 14 residues. The CDR3 reads CASSLGWGDEKLFF. The CDR3, as DNA: TGTGCCAGCAGCTTAGGATGGGGCGATGAAAAACTGTTTTTT.

The chain couples TRBV9 to TRBJ1-1, with 8 bases fitting TRBD1. CDR1 SGDLS and CDR2 YYNGEE come from the germline V gene. The CDR3 contains 14 residues. The V and J ends lost 7 bases and 1 base, in that order; junction bases with no gene match: 6. The CDR3 DNA reads as TGTGCCAGCGGACGGACAGGGACGAACACTGAAGCTTTCTTT. Its protein product is CASGRTGTNTEAFF.

This rearrangement joins TRBV5-1 to TRBJ1-2; a possible D gene is TRBD1 (5 bases). V gave up 4 bases and J gave up 2 bases, with 15 bases separating them. CDR3 length: 15 residues. Germline V gene data show CDR1 as SGHRS and CDR2 as YFSETQ. CDR3 DNA sequence: TGCGCCAGCAGCCGTGGGGGGGAGGTAAACTATGGCTACACCTTC. Protein product: CASSRGGEVNYGYTF.

This chain uses TRBV24-1 with TRBJ1-1; 7 bases align to TRBD1. From germline, CDR1 is KGHDR and CDR2 SFDVKD. J gave up 1 base and V 5 bases, and 12 bases lay outside the gene matches. The CDR3 is 17 residues long. The CDR3 protein is CATSAPGTVMKNTEAFF. The DNA of the CDR3 is TGTGCCACCAGTGCTCCCGGGACAGTAATGAAGAACACTGAAGCTTTCTTT.

This rearrangement joins TRBV6-5 to TRBJ1-2, with no clear D. Deletions cut 2 bases from V and 3 bases from J, with 7 bases between. This CDR3 has 13 residues. Germline values: CDR1 MNHEY, CDR2 SVGAGI. The CDR3 region is CASSYGRYYGYTF. For the CDR3, the DNA is TGTGCCAGCAGTTACGGTCGGTACTATGGCTACACCTTC.

The rearrangement links TRBV2 to TRBJ2-6; 7 bases line up with TRBD1. The CDR3 is 17 amino acids. The V gene end was trimmed by 9 bases and the J gene end by 0 bases; junction bases not matched to a gene: 11. Germline-derived CDR1 and CDR2 are SNHLY and FYNNEI. CDR3 residues: CASRPGQPFSGANVLTF. CDR3 nucleotide sequence: TGTGCCAGTCGACCGGGACAGCCCTTCTCTGGGGCCAACGTCCTGACTTTC.

The V call is TRBV5-4, the J call TRBJ2-3, with TRBD2 matching over 14 bases. V shed 4 bases and J 5 bases; nucleotides not matched to a gene: 9. Germline values: CDR1 SGHNT, CDR2 YYREEE (reference sequence). This CDR3 has 17 amino acids. The CDR3 is CASSAMTSGGGLDTQYF. Written as DNA, the CDR3 is TGTGCCAGCAGCGCGATGACTAGCGGGGGGGGTTTAGATACGCAGTATTTT. The entire variable domain, with the rest obtained from reference TRBV5-4 and TRBJ2-3, is as follows: ETGVTQSPTHLIKTRGQQVTLRCSSQSGHNTVSWYQQALGQGPQFIFQYYREEENGRGNFPPRFSGLQFPNYSSELNVNALELDDSALYLCASSAMTSGGGLDTQYFGPGTRLTVL.

CDR3 loop: CASRTGQGSEAFF. CDR3 sequence (DNA): TGTGCCAGCCGTACGGGACAGGGGTCTGAAGCTTTCTTT. The chain employs TRBV18 and TRBJ1-1; 10 positions agree with TRBD1. V gave up 8 bases and J gave up 6 bases; unmatched junction bases: 6. Germline V lookup: CDR1 KGHSH, CDR2 LQKENI. The CDR3 consists of 13 residues.

This clone has more than one count but fewer than ten. The chain couples TRBV3-1 (or the pseudogene TRBV3-2) to TRBJ1-1, with 9 bases identical to TRBD1. V gave up 1 base and J gave up 11 bases; unmatched junction bases: 8. Looked up from germline, CDR1 is LGHDT and CDR2 is YNNKEL (reference sequence). The CDR3 spans 14 residues. Here the CDR3 DNA reads TGTGCCAGCAGCCAAGTGGCGACAGGGGGATCGGCTTTCTTT. Translation: CASSQVATGGSAFF.

This chain uses TRBV5-1 with TRBJ2-2; D is possibly TRBD2 (6 bases). The CDR3 has 15 amino acids. V gave up 1 base and J gave up 3 bases, with 10 bases separating them. Germline V gene data show CDR1 as SGHRS and CDR2 as YFSETQ. The CDR3 protein is CASSLPGGDTGELFF. CDR3 sequence (DNA): TGCGCCAGCAGCTTGCCCGGCGGGGACACCGGGGAGCTGTTTTTT. Variable domain in full (rest from reference TRBV5-1 and TRBJ2-2): KAGVTQTPRYLIKTRGQQVTLSCSPISGHRSVSWYQQTPGQGLQFLFEYFSETQRNKGNFPGRFSGRQFSNSRSEMNVSTLELGDSALYLCASSLPGGDTGELFFGEGSRLTVL.

This clone was found once. The genes are TRBV3-1 (or the pseudogene TRBV3-2) and TRBJ2-5, with D possibly TRBD2 on 6 matching bases. With 1 base removed from V and 5 bases from J, the gap between germline ends came to 14 bases. The CDR3 has 15 amino acids. Germline CDR1 and CDR2: LGHDT and YNNKEL (reference sequence). Here the CDR3 DNA reads TGTGCCAGCAGCCAAGTTACGGGGGAGTGGGAGACCCAGTACTTC. Amino acid sequence: CASSQVTGEWETQYF.

V is TRBV9 and J is TRBJ2-1; TRBD2 aligns across 11 bases. The CDR3 totals 15 residues. V was clipped by 7 bases and J by 12 bases; unmatched bases: 15. In germline, CDR1 is SGDLS, CDR2 YYNGEE. Here the CDR3 DNA reads TGTGCCAGCGCTCCAAGGGCTAGCGGGGGGTCAGGGCAGTTCTTC. This encodes CASAPRASGGSGQFF.

The chain joins TRBV7-8 to TRBJ2-3; TRBD2 is a possible D gene (7 bases). Germline CDR1 is SGHVS and CDR2 is FQNEAQ. There are 15 residues in the CDR3. Trimming stripped 7 bases from V and 4 bases from J, with 18 bases between. CDR3 DNA sequence: TGTGCCAGCATTGGAGGGGGGGGCTGGGCAGATACGCAGTATTTT. Translating it yields CASIGGGGWADTQYF.

The chain has TRBV7-2 and TRBJ1-2; the D is unclear. Trimming cost V 1 base and J 2 bases, with 8 bases left between them. CDR1 SGHTA and CDR2 FQGNSA come from the germline V gene. The CDR3 runs to 14 residues. CDR3 residues: CASSLGQINYGYTF. The CDR3 region has the DNA TGTGCCAGCAGCTTAGGTCAGATCAACTATGGCTACACCTTC.

This clone was counted once. The V gene is TRBV28, the J gene TRBJ2-2; 8 nucleotides agree with TRBD2. Germline trimming cut 1 base from V and 3 bases from J; bases unmatched to any gene: 4. The CDR3 is made up of 16 amino acids. Germline V gene data show CDR1 as MDHEN and CDR2 as SYDVKM. The CDR3 region has the DNA TGTGCCAGCAGTTTATTGGCGGGGGGTTACACCGGGGAGCTGTTTTTT. The encoded protein is CASSLLAGGYTGELFF. Together with reference TRBV28 and TRBJ2-2, the CDR3 gives the full variable domain: DVKVTQSSRYLVKRTGEKVFLECVQDMDHENMFWYRQDPGLGLRLIYFSYDVKMKEKGDIPEGYSVSREKKERFSLILESASTNQTSMYLCASSLLAGGYTGELFFGEGSRLTVL.

V is TRBV27 and J is TRBJ2-5; 13 bases align to TRBD2. CDR1 MNHEY and CDR2 SMNVEV come from the germline V gene (reference sequence). The CDR3 loop spans 18 amino acids. Losses at the gene ends were 2 bases for V and 7 bases for J; bases not matched to a gene: 13. The CDR3 here is CASSLRLAGGNSIGTQYF. The DNA for the CDR3 is TGTGCCAGCAGTTTACGACTAGCGGGGGGCAATTCCATCGGGACCCAGTACTTC.

The sample holds one count of this clone. The genes are TRBV29-1 and TRBJ1-2; D gene ambiguous. CDR3 length: 14 amino acids. Trimming took off 3 bases at V and 6 bases at J, with 17 bases between the two ends. Germline lookup yields CDR1 SQVTM and CDR2 ANQGSEA. The DNA of the CDR3 is TGCAGCGTTGAGGACGGCGGGTTGAAGGATGGCTACACCTTC. Translating gives CSVEDGGLKDGYTF. Together with reference TRBV29-1 and TRBJ1-2, the CDR3 gives the full variable domain: SAVISQKPSRDICQRGTSLTIQCQVDSQVTMMFWYRQQPGQSLTLIATANQGSEATYESGFVIDKFPISRPNLTFSTLTVSNMSPEDSSIYLCSVEDGGLKDGYTFGSGTRLTVV.

The J gene is TRBJ2-3, the V gene TRBV2; 9 nucleotides match TRBD1. Trimming cost V 2 bases and J 5 bases; bases outside gene matches: 5. This CDR3 is built from 15 residues. The germline CDR1 and CDR2 sequences are SNHLY and FYNNEI. The CDR3 region has the DNA TGTGCCAGCAGTGAAACAGGGGGCGGGATAGATACGCAGTATTTT. Protein sequence: CASSETGGGIDTQYF.

This clone was seen once. The chain has TRBV5-1 and TRBJ2-1; 8 bases map to TRBD2. Trimming cost V 1 base and J 9 bases; bases outside gene matches: 9. Looked up from germline, CDR1 is SGHRS and CDR2 is YFSETQ. This CDR3 region has 15 residues. In DNA form, the CDR3 reads TGCGCCAGCAGCTTGTCCCCGGGGGGGCAGGGTGAGCAGTTCTTC. Its protein is CASSLSPGGQGEQFF.

The chain employs TRBV14 and TRBJ2-6; TRBD1 matches 8 bases. Trimming at V came to 3 bases and at J to 4 bases, leaving 2 bases not matched to a gene. This CDR3 spans 15 amino acids. CDR1 is SGHDN and CDR2 is FVKESK in the germline V gene. CDR3 protein: CASSHQGAGANVLTF. The CDR3 DNA reads TGTGCCAGCAGCCACCAGGGGGCAGGGGCCAACGTCCTGACTTTC.

V and J are TRBV5-1 and TRBJ2-1, with 14 bases identical to TRBD2. Trimming took 3 bases from V and 6 from J; bases not matched to a gene: 5. Germline CDR1 SGHRS, CDR2 YFSETQ. The CDR3 runs to 16 residues. CDR3 DNA sequence: TGCGCCAGCAGCTCCCTGACTAGCGGGGGGGGCAATGAGCAGTTCTTC. Translating it yields CASSSLTSGGGNEQFF.

This chain connects TRBV15 to TRBJ1-1; weak D call: TRBD1 (5 bases). The CDR3 totals 13 residues. The V end was cut by 2 bases, the J end by 2 bases, with 6 bases between. Germline-derived CDR1 and CDR2 are LNHNV and YYDKDF (reference sequence). DNA for the CDR3: TGTGCCACCAGCAGACAGGGAAACACTGAAGCTTTCTTT. Protein: CATSRQGNTEAFF.

This clone was recorded at least ten times. The chain is built from TRBV7-9 and TRBJ1-2, with 7 bases fitting TRBD1. This CDR3 has 18 amino acids. V shed 0 bases and J 3 bases; nucleotides not matched to a gene: 13. Germline assignment: CDR1 SEHNR and CDR2 FQNEAQ (reference sequence). The CDR3 nucleotides are TGTGCCAGCAGCTTAGCATACACAGGGGCGGATTACGACTATGGCTACACCTTC. Translation gives CASSLAYTGADYDYGYTF.

This chain uses TRBV5-8 with TRBJ1-5, with unresolved D. CDR1 is SGHTS, CDR2 YDEGEE, per germline. V was shortened by 4 bases and J by 3 bases, with 8 bases between the two germline ends. The CDR3 loop spans 13 amino acids. As DNA, the CDR3 is TGTGCCAGCAGCAGCGGACTCAATCAGCCCCAGCATTTT. Protein sequence: CASSSGLNQPQHF. Using reference TRBV5-8 and TRBJ1-5 for the parts outside the CDR3, the full variable domain is EAGVTQSPTHLIKTRGQQATLRCSPISGHTSVYWYQQALGLGLQFLLWYDEGEERNRGNFPPRFSGRQFPNYSSELNVNALELEDSALYLCASSSGLNQPQHFGDGTRLSIL.

CDR3 nucleotide sequence: TGTGCCACCACCTGGGGGGACACTGAAGCTTTCTTT. It encodes CATTWGDTEAFF. The V call is TRBV5-6, the J call TRBJ1-1; D perhaps matches TRBD1 (5 bases). Germline lookup yields CDR1 SGHDT and CDR2 YYEEEE. V shed 9 bases and J shed 3 bases, with 12 bases lying between them. The CDR3 covers 12 residues.